What follows describes a single T cell receptor (beta chain). CDR3 length: 15 amino acids. Germline CDR1 KGHSH, CDR2 LQKENI. With 0 bases removed from V and 4 bases from J, the gap between germline ends came to 10 bases. This entry is derived from a study of shared clonotypes between healthy human individuals. The input for sorted-subset replicate PCRs was around 0.2 ug DNA, around 30,000 T cell genomes. The table came from immunoSEQ multiplex PCR; TCRdb's copy has only in-frame clones and leaves some out. In the table there are roughly 1,100,000 clones, 60% to 80% of which are singletons. This clonotype was obtained from a man younger than 35 in good health. The chain is built from TRBV18 and TRBJ2-1; perhaps TRBD2 as D (5 bases). The sequencing input was memory CD4+ T cells sorted from blood. The subset: CD45RA-negative fraction. The CDR3 sequence is CASSPPFGLYNEQFF. CDR3 DNA sequence: TGTGCCAGCTCACCACCTTTCGGACTTTACAATGAGCAGTTCTTC.